Shown below are 24 T cell receptor beta chains from a single sample sequenced in a study of T cell changes during pregnancy in multiple sclerosis. TCRdb's table, derived via immunoSEQ multiplex PCR, lists solely in-frame clones and lacks some. The sample contains 65,000 to 85,000 clones, over 90% of which appear only once. Sequenced here: CD4+ T cells from peripheral blood mononuclear cells, sampled after pregnancy. These receptors came from a female donor with multiple sclerosis, enrolled in a pregnancy study.

The chain recombines TRBV19 with TRBJ2-1, with 10 bases that match TRBD2. Germline V lookup: CDR1 LNHDA, CDR2 SQIVND (reference sequence). This CDR3 has 15 amino acids. V lost 5 bases, J lost 8 bases, and 9 bases stayed unmatched. The CDR3 loop is CASSAAGTSAYEQFF. The CDR3 DNA sequence: TGTGCCAGTAGTGCCGCCGGGACTAGCGCCTATGAGCAGTTCTTC. Together with reference TRBV19 and TRBJ2-1, the CDR3 gives the full variable domain: DGGITQSPKYLFRKEGQNVTLSCEQNLNHDAMYWYRQDPGQGLRLIYYSQIVNDFQKGDIAEGYSVSREKKESFPLTVTSAQKNPTAFYLCASSAAGTSAYEQFFGPGTRLTVL.

The rearrangement links TRBV2 to TRBJ2-7; D might be TRBD2 (6 bases). V shed 5 bases and J shed 3 bases, with 11 bases lying between them. The CDR3 totals 13 residues. Germline loops: CDR1 SNHLY, CDR2 FYNNEI. CDR3 loop: CASSLREYYEQYF. The CDR3, as DNA: TGTGCCAGCAGTCTACGGGAGTACTACGAGCAGTACTTC.

The chain carries TRBV6-1 and TRBJ2-1; D might be TRBD2 (6 bases). Per the germline V gene, CDR1 is MNHNS and CDR2 is SASEGT. The ends were cut back, 2 bases at V and 8 bases at J, with 10 bases in the middle. The length of the CDR3 is 13 residues. The CDR3 loop is CASSERRVYEQFF. DNA for the CDR3: TGTGCCAGCAGTGAAAGGAGGGTCTATGAGCAGTTCTTC.

The V and J genes are TRBV6-6 and TRBJ1-1; D remains unclear. Deletions cut 4 bases from V and 4 bases from J, with 13 bases between. Per the germline V gene, CDR1 is MNHNY and CDR2 is SVGAGI (reference sequence). There are 14 residues in the CDR3. DNA of the CDR3: TGTGCCAGCAGTTTCACACCCTCTGGCACTGAAGCTTTCTTT. It specifies CASSFTPSGTEAFF.

This chain uses TRBV27 with TRBJ1-1; possibly TRBD1 for D (6 bases). Trimming cost V 3 bases and J 9 bases, with 17 bases left between them. Germline V lookup: CDR1 MNHEY, CDR2 SMNVEV (reference sequence). This CDR3 is built from 14 residues. CDR3 sequence: CASSFSPGQQKAFF. CDR3 in DNA: TGTGCCAGCAGTTTTTCCCCGGGACAACAGAAAGCTTTCTTT.

The rearrangement links TRBV6-5 to TRBJ1-2; 12 bases line up with TRBD1. The J segment lost 8 bases and the V segment lost 5 bases, leaving 9 bases of the junction unmatched. Germline V lookup: CDR1 MNHEY, CDR2 SVGAGI. This CDR3 has 15 residues. The CDR3 DNA sequence: TGTGCCAGCAGTCGGACGGGACAGGGGGCGCGGGGCTACACCTTC. Protein sequence: CASSRTGQGARGYTF.

The V and J genes are TRBV19 and TRBJ2-3; weak D call: TRBD1 (6 bases). Trimming stripped 5 bases from V and 4 bases from J, with 19 bases between. This CDR3 is 16 amino acids long. Looked up from germline, CDR1 is LNHDA and CDR2 is SQIVND (reference sequence). CDR3 sequence reads: CASSVPGQNFADTQYF. The CDR3, as DNA: TGTGCCAGTAGTGTACCGGGACAAAACTTCGCAGATACGCAGTATTTT.

This chain uses TRBV7-2 with TRBJ1-5, with TRBD1 identical over 8 bases. The CDR3 spans 16 residues. Germline V gene sequence: CDR1 SGHTA, CDR2 FQGNSA. V lost 5 bases, J lost 10 bases, and 16 bases stayed unmatched. The CDR3 DNA sequence: TGTGCCAGCAGCCCCCAACCTGACAGGGGAGGAGGTCCCCAGCATTTT. Encoded protein: CASSPQPDRGGGPQHF.

This chain links TRBV5-4 with TRBJ1-1, with 7 positions matching TRBD1. The CDR3 has 15 amino acids. CDR1 is SGHNT and CDR2 is YYREEE in the germline V gene (reference sequence). The junction had 7 bases not matched to a gene; V was cut back by 4 bases and J by 1 base. The CDR3 region is CASSKQTGQNTEAFF. The CDR3 nucleotides read TGTGCCAGCAGCAAGCAGACAGGGCAGAACACTGAAGCTTTCTTT.

This rearrangement joins TRBV19 to TRBJ1-5; tentatively, D is TRBD1 (5 bases). Germline V CDR1 and CDR2: LNHDA, SQIVND (reference sequence). The CDR3 length is 15 residues. V was cut by 1 base and J by 5 bases, with 12 bases left in between. The CDR3 loop is CASSIAEGADQPQHF. The CDR3 coding sequence is TGTGCCAGTAGTATAGCAGAAGGGGCCGATCAGCCCCAGCATTTT.

V and J are TRBV5-1 and TRBJ2-7, with D possibly being TRBD1 (6 bases). V was shortened by 0 bases and J by 1 base, with 11 bases between the two germline ends. The V gene's germline CDR1 is SGHRS and CDR2 YFSETQ. The CDR3 consists of 15 residues. DNA for the CDR3: TGCGCCAGCAGCTTGGTCACAGGGATATCCTACGAGCAGTACTTC. Translating it yields CASSLVTGISYEQYF. Supplemented by reference TRBV5-1 and TRBJ2-7, the full variable domain reads KAGVTQTPRYLIKTRGQQVTLSCSPISGHRSVSWYQQTPGQGLQFLFEYFSETQRNKGNFPGRFSGRQFSNSRSEMNVSTLELGDSALYLCASSLVTGISYEQYFGPGTRLTVT.

The V and J genes are TRBV4-1 and TRBJ2-1; 10 positions agree with TRBD2. Germline V gives CDR1 MGHRA, CDR2 YSYEKL. The V segment lost 4 bases and the J segment 3 bases; nucleotides outside the gene matches: 15. The CDR3 runs to 19 residues. The CDR3 is CASSPSAQAGGWVYNEQFF. CDR3 DNA: TGCGCCAGCAGCCCCTCCGCCCAAGCGGGGGGGTGGGTCTACAATGAGCAGTTCTTC.

This rearrangement joins TRBV28 to TRBJ2-1; 12 bases are a match to TRBD1. Losses at the gene ends were 8 bases for V and 8 bases for J; bases not matched to a gene: 4. This CDR3 comprises 13 residues. Looked up from germline, CDR1 is MDHEN and CDR2 is SYDVKM. The CDR3 nucleotides are TGTGCCAGCGGGACAGGGGGCTTCGATGAGCAGTTCTTC. This gives the protein CASGTGGFDEQFF.

Only one count was recorded for this clone. The chain uses TRBV4-2 and TRBJ1-1; no definite D call. The CDR3 extends over 14 amino acids. The germline V and J ends were trimmed by 0 bases and 10 bases, with 15 bases remaining between them. Germline CDR1 is LGHNA and CDR2 is YNFKEQ. The CDR3 loop is CASSQDREGRGAFF. In DNA form, the CDR3 reads TGTGCCAGCAGCCAAGATCGGGAGGGCCGAGGAGCTTTCTTT.

The chain combines TRBV4-1 with TRBJ1-2, with 10 bases matching TRBD1. V was pared by 4 bases and J by 7 bases, with 9 bases of the junction left unmatched. Germline-derived CDR1 and CDR2 are MGHRA and YSYEKL. The CDR3 length is 15 residues. CDR3 DNA sequence: TGCGCCAGCAGCCCACCAGACAGGGGGCTCACTGGCTACACCTTC. This sequence encodes CASSPPDRGLTGYTF.

The genes are TRBV19 and TRBJ1-5; D is unclear. Germline V lookup: CDR1 LNHDA, CDR2 SQIVND (reference sequence). V lost 3 bases and J lost 6, with 12 bases in between. The CDR3 contains 14 residues. Here the CDR3 reads CASSIQFSGQPQHF. CDR3 sequence (DNA): TGTGCCAGTAGTATCCAGTTTTCAGGTCAGCCCCAGCATTTT.

This chain uses TRBV7-2 with TRBJ1-2; the D is unclear. V lost 1 base, J lost 2 bases, and 8 bases lay in between. The CDR3 totals 14 residues. Germline CDR1 is SGHTA and CDR2 is FQGNSA. This chain's CDR3 is CASSLDSFNYGYTF. CDR3 sequence (DNA): TGTGCCAGCAGCTTAGACAGTTTCAACTATGGCTACACCTTC.

This chain uses TRBV5-6 with TRBJ1-1, with D unclear. Germline-derived CDR1 and CDR2 are SGHDT and YYEEEE. The CDR3 contains 14 residues. V shed 0 bases and J shed 2 bases, with 8 bases lying between them. CDR3 nucleotide sequence: TGTGCCAGCAGCTTGGTGCACATCAACACTGAAGCTTTCTTT. Protein sequence: CASSLVHINTEAFF.

V usage is TRBV28 and J usage is TRBJ2-7, with 12 bases that match TRBD2. The length of the CDR3 is 16 residues. Germline trimming cut 2 bases from V and 4 bases from J; bases unmatched to any gene: 6. Germline CDR1 is MDHEN and CDR2 is SYDVKM. The CDR3 region is CASSLVTSGSYYEQYF. CDR3 sequence (DNA): TGTGCCAGCAGTTTAGTGACTAGCGGGAGCTATTACGAGCAGTACTTC.

This chain uses TRBV29-1 with TRBJ2-7, with D uncertain. The V end lost 4 bases, the J end lost 5 bases, and 18 bases lay between the germline ends. The CDR3 sequence is 14 residues long. CDR1 is SQVTM and CDR2 is ANQGSEA in the germline V gene. Written as DNA, the CDR3 is TGCAGCGTTGTGGTTTGGCCCCGAAGTGACGAGCAGTACTTC. It codes for CSVVVWPRSDEQYF.

The chain combines TRBV28 with TRBJ2-6; possible D gene TRBD2, 5 bases. CDR1 and CDR2 (germline): MDHEN, SYDVKM. The V and J ends lost 5 bases and 0 bases respectively, with 11 bases between them. This CDR3 is 16 amino acids long. The CDR3 DNA reads TGTGCCAGCAGTCCCTACGGGGTCTCTGGGGCCAACGTCCTGACTTTC. Protein product: CASSPYGVSGANVLTF. The entire variable domain, with the rest obtained from reference TRBV28 and TRBJ2-6, is as follows: DVKVTQSSRYLVKRTGEKVFLECVQDMDHENMFWYRQDPGLGLRLIYFSYDVKMKEKGDIPEGYSVSREKKERFSLILESASTNQTSMYLCASSPYGVSGANVLTFGAGSRLTVL.

The sample holds one count of this clone. The rearrangement joins TRBV10-3 to TRBJ1-1; 8 bases map to TRBD1. CDR3 length: 17 residues. J lost 2 bases, V lost 2 bases, and 10 bases had no gene match. Germline V gene data show CDR1 as ENHRY and CDR2 as SYGVKD. CDR3 residues: CAISEPMTGAPNTEAFF. The CDR3 region has the DNA TGTGCCATCAGTGAGCCGATGACAGGGGCGCCCAACACTGAAGCTTTCTTT.

The chain has TRBV28 and TRBJ1-2, with 12 bases fitting TRBD1. The germline V gene has CDR1 MDHEN and CDR2 SYDVKM. The CDR3 length is 14 residues. V trimming: 10 bases; J trimming: 10 bases; junction bases outside the gene matches: 13. CDR3 in DNA: TGTGCCACCCAGTCTACCGGGACAGGGGGCGACTACACCTTC. Amino acids: CATQSTGTGGDYTF.

J is TRBJ2-5 and V is TRBV2; D is possibly TRBD1 (6 bases). This CDR3 is 15 amino acids long. V was trimmed by 11 bases and J by 1 base, leaving 20 bases between them. CDR1 and CDR2 (germline): SNHLY, FYNNEI. The CDR3 sequence: CARTTGTGSQETQYF. The CDR3 DNA follows: TGTGCCCGAACGACAGGCACGGGATCCCAAGAGACCCAGTACTTC.